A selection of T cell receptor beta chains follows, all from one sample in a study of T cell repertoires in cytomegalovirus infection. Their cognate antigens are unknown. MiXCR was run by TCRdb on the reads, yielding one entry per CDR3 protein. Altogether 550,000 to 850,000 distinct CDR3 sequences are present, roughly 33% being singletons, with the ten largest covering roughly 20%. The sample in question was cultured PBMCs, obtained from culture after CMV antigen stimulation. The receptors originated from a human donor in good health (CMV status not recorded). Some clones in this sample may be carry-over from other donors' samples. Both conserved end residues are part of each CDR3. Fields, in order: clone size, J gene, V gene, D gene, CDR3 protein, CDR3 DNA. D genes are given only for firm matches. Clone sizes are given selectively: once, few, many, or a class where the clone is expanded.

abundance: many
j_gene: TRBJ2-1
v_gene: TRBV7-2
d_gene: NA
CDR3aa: CASSRGGYNEQFF
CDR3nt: TGTGCCAGCAGCCGAGGAGGGTACAATGAGCAGTTCTTC

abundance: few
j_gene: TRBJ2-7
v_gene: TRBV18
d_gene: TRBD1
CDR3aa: CATLSDRDNEQYF
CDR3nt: TGTGCCACCCTCTCTGACAGGGATAACGAGCAGTACTTC

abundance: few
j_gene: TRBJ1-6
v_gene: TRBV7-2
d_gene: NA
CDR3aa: CASSIRLPDGSPLHF
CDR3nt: TGTGCCAGCAGCATCCGGCTTCCGGATGGGTCACCCCTCCACTTT

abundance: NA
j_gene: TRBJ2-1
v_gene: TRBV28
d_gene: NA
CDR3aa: CASSYRITSRNEQFF
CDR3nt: TGTGCCAGCAGTTACCGGATTACGAGCCGCAATGAGCAGTTCTTC

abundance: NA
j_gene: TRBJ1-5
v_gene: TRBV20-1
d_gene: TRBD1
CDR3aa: CSAMTGSVRQPQHF
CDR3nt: TGCAGTGCAATGACAGGGTCCGTCAGGCAGCCCCAGCATTTT

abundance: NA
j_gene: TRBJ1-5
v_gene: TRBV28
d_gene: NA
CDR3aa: CASSLSRSGLTQPQHF
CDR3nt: TGTGCCAGCAGTTTAAGCCGGTCTGGGTTGACTCAGCCCCAGCATTTT

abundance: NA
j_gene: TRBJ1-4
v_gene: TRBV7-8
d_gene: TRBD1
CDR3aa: CASSAGQGASEKLFF
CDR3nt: TGTGCCAGCAGCGCCGGACAGGGGGCGAGTGAAAAACTGTTTTTT

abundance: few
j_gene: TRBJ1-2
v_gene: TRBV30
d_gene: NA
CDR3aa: CAWSSRSTSYTF
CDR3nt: TGTGCCTGGAGTTCCCGCTCGACGAGCTACACCTTC

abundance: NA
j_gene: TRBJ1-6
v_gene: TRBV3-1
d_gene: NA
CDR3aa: CASSPGTRYSPLHF
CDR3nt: TGTGCCAGCAGCCCTGGGACACGTTATTCACCCCTCCACTTT

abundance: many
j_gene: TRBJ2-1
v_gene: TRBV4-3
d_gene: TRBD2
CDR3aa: CASTLSGSSYNEQFF
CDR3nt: TGCGCCAGCACTCTTAGCGGGAGTTCCTACAATGAGCAGTTCTTC

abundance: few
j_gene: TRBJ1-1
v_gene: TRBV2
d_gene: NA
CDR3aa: CASIGGMNTEAFF
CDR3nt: TGTGCCAGCATCGGGGGGATGAACACTGAAGCTTTCTTT

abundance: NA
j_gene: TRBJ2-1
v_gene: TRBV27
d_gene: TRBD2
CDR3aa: CASSLRREGLWNEQFF
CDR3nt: TGTGCCAGCAGTTTAAGGCGGGAGGGTCTTTGGAATGAGCAGTTCTTC

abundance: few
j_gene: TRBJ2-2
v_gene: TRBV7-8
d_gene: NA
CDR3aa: CASSLEGIGELFF
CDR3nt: TGTGCCAGCAGCTTAGAAGGGATCGGGGAGCTGTTTTTT

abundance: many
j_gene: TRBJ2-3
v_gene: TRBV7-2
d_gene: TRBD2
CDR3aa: CASSFQRGGPDTQYF
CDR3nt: TGTGCCAGCAGCTTTCAGCGGGGGGGCCCAGATACGCAGTATTTT

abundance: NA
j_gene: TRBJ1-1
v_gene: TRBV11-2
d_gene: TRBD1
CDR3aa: CASSSRRPTGPLNTEAFF
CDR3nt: TGTGCCAGCAGCTCCCGACGACCGACAGGGCCGCTGAACACTGAAGCTTTCTTT

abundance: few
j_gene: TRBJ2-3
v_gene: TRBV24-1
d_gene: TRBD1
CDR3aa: CATSDFAEGGSGDTQYF
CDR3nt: TGTGCCACCAGTGATTTCGCCGAAGGGGGCTCTGGAGATACGCAGTATTTT

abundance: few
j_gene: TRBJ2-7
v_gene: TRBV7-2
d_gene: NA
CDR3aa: CASSRDSGPYEQYF
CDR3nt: TGTGCCAGCAGCCGGGACTCCGGTCCTTACGAGCAGTACTTC

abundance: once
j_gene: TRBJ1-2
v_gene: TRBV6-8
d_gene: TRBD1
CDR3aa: CASSPDRELLYGYTF
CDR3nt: TGTGCCAGCAGTCCGGACAGGGAACTTCTCTATGGCTACACCTTC

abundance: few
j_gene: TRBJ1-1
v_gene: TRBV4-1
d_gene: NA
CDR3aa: CASSQVLKNTEAFF
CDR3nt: TGCGCCAGCAGCCAAGTTTTGAAGAACACTGAAGCTTTCTTT

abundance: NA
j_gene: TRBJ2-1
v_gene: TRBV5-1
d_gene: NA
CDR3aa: CASSQTMPGEQFF
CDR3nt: TGCGCCAGCAGCCAAACTATGCCGGGGGAGCAGTTCTTC

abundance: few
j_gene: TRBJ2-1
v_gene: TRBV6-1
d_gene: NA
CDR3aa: CASSLRDTGHREQFF
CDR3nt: TGTGCCAGCAGTCTTCGGGACACAGGTCACAGAGAGCAGTTCTTC

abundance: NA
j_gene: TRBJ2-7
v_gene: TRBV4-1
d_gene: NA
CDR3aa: CASSLGRGPVEQYF
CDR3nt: TGCGCCAGCAGCCTCGGTCGCGGGCCGGTGGAGCAGTACTTC

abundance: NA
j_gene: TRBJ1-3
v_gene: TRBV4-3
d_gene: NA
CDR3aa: CASSQDWGSSGNTIYF
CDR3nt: TGCGCCAGCAGCCAAGATTGGGGGAGCTCTGGAAACACCATATATTTT

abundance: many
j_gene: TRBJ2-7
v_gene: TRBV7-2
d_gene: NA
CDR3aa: CASSQNSGSYEQYF
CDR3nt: TGTGCCAGCAGCCAGAACTCGGGCTCCTACGAGCAGTACTTC

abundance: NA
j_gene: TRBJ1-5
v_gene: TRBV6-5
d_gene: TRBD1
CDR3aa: CASSYSIRDRVDQPQHF
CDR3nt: TGTGCCAGCAGTTACTCCATACGGGACAGGGTTGATCAGCCCCAGCATTTT

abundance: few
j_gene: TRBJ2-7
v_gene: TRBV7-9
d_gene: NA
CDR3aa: CASSPPGVTYEQYF
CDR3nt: TGTGCCAGCAGCCCACCAGGGGTCACCTACGAGCAGTACTTC

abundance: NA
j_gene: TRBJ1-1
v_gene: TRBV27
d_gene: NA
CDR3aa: CASSPHRLNTEAFF
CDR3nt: TGTGCCAGCAGTCCACACAGGCTGAACACTGAAGCTTTCTTT

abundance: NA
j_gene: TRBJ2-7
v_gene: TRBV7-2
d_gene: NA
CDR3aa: CASSENSHPTYEQYF
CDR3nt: TGTGCCAGCAGCGAGAATAGTCACCCGACCTACGAGCAGTACTTC

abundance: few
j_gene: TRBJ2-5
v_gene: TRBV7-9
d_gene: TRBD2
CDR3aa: CASSQGTSGTGFGETQYF
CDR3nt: TGTGCCAGCAGCCAAGGGACTAGCGGGACGGGGTTCGGAGAGACCCAGTACTTC

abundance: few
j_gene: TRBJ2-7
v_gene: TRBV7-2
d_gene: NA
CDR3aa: CASSLFGGIYEQYF
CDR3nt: TGTGCCAGCAGCTTATTTGGGGGGATATACGAGCAGTACTTC

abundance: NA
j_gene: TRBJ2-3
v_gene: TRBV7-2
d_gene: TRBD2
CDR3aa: CASSLGTSGRGGTQYF
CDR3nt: TGTGCCAGCAGCTTAGGGACTAGCGGACGTGGAGGTACGCAGTATTTT

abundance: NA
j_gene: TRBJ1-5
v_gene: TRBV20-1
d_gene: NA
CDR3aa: CSALLQGNQPQHF
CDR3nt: TGCAGTGCCTTACTTCAGGGAAATCAGCCCCAGCATTTT

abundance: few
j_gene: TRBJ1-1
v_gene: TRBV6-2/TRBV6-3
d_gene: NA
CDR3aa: CASSYRNFEAFF
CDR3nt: TGTGCCAGCAGTTACAGAAATTTTGAAGCTTTCTTT

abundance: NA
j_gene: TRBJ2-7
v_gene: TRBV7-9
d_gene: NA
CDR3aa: CASSLWDGYYEQYF
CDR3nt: TGTGCCAGCAGCTTATGGGACGGATACTACGAGCAGTACTTC

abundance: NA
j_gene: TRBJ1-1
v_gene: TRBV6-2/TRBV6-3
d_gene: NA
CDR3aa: CASSYTQNTEAFF
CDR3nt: TGTGCCAGCAGTTACACCCAGAACACTGAAGCTTTCTTT

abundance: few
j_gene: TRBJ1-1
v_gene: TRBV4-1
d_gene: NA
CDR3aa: CASSQRQVGSEAFF
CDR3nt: TGCGCCAGCAGCCAAAGACAGGTGGGCTCTGAAGCTTTCTTT

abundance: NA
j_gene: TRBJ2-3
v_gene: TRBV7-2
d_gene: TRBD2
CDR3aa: CASSFQTSGISTDTQYF
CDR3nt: TGTGCCAGCAGCTTCCAGACTAGCGGGATTAGCACAGATACGCAGTATTTT

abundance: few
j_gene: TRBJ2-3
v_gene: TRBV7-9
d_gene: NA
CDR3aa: CASSFPRMTDGIYTDTQYF
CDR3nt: TGTGCCAGCAGCTTCCCACGAATGACAGACGGGATATACACAGATACGCAGTATTTT

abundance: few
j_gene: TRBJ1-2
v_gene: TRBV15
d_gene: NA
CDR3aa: CATSRLDPVDGYTF
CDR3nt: TGTGCCACCAGCAGATTAGATCCCGTGGATGGCTACACCTTC

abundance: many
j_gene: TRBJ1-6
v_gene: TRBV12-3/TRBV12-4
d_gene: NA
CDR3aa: CASSLSGNNSPLHF
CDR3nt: TGTGCCAGCAGTTTATCTGGTAATAATTCACCCCTCCACTTT

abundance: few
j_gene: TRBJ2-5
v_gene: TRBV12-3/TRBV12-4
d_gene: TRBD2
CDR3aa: CASRAGGYTQYF
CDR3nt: TGTGCCAGCAGAGCGGGAGGGTATACCCAGTACTTC